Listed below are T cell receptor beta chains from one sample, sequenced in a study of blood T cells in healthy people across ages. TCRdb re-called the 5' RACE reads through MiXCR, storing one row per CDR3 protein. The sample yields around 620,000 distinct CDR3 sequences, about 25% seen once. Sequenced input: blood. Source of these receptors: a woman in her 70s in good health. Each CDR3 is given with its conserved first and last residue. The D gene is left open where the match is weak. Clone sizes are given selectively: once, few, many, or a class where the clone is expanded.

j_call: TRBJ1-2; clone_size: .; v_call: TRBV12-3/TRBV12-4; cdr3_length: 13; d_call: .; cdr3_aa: CASNPGLLGGYTF; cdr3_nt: TGTGCCAGCAATCCCGGGCTCCTGGGGGGTTACACCTTC
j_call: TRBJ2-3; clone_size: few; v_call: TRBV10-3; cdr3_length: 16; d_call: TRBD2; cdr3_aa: CATTGASGGAEDTQYF; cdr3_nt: TGTGCGACTACAGGGGCTAGCGGGGGGGCAGAGGATACGCAGTATTTT
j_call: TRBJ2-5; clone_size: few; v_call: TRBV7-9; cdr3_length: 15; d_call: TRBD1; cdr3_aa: CASSSGTGKQETQYF; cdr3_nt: TGTGCCAGCAGCTCCGGGACAGGAAAACAAGAGACCCAGTACTTC
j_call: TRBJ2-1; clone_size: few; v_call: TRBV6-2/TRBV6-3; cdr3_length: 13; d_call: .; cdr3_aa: CASKRGGFNEQFF; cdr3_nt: TGTGCCAGCAAGAGGGGGGGCTTCAATGAGCAGTTCTTC
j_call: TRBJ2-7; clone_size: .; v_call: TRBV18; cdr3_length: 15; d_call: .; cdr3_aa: CASSPPSKGTYEQYF; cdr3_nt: TGTGCCAGCTCACCACCTTCCAAGGGCACCTACGAGCAGTACTTC
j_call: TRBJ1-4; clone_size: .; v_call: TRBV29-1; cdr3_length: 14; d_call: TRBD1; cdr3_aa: CSGRQGSTNEKLFF; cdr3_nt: TGCAGCGGGAGACAGGGATCAACTAATGAAAAACTGTTTTTT
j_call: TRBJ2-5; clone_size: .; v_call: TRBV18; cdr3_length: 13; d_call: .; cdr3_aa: CASSPPVQETQYF; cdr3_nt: TGTGCCAGCTCACCTCCAGTCCAAGAGACCCAGTACTTC
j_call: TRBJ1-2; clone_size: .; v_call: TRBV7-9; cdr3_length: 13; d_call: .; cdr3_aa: CASSGQKSYGYTF; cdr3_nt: TGTGCCAGCAGCGGACAGAAAAGCTATGGCTACACCTTC
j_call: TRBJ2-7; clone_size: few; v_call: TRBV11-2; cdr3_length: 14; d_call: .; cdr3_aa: CASSLARRSNEQYF; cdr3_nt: TGTGCCAGCAGCTTAGCCCGCAGGAGTAACGAGCAGTACTTC
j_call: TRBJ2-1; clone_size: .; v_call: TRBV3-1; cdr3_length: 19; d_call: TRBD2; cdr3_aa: CASSPRYGVSGSSYNEQFF; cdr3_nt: TGTGCCAGCAGCCCAAGGTATGGAGTTAGCGGGAGTTCCTACAATGAGCAGTTCTTC
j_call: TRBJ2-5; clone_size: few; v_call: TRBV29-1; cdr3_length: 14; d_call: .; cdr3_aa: CSVTRSAGAETQYF; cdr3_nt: TGCAGCGTTACACGTTCGGCAGGGGCAGAGACCCAGTACTTC
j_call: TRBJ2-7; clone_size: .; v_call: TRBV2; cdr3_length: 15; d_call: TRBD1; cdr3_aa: CASSDPGQASYEQYF; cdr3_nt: TGTGCCAGCAGTGATCCGGGACAGGCCTCCTACGAGCAGTACTTC
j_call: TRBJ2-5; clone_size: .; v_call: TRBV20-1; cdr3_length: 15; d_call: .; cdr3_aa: CSARDGGKEQETQYF; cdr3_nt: TGCAGTGCTAGGGACGGGGGAAAAGAGCAAGAGACCCAGTACTTC
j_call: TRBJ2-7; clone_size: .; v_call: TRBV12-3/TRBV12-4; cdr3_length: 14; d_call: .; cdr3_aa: CASSLMDRSYEQYF; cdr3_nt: TGTGCCAGCAGTTTAATGGACAGATCCTACGAGCAGTACTTC
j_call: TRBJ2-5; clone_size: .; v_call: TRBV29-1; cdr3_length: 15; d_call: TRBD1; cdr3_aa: CSVEPSGTGGETQYF; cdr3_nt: TGCAGCGTTGAGCCCTCCGGGACAGGGGGCGAGACCCAGTACTTC
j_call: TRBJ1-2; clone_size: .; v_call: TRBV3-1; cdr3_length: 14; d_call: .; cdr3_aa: CASSFQGGHYGYTF; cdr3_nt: TGTGCCAGCAGCTTCCAGGGAGGTCACTATGGCTACACCTTC
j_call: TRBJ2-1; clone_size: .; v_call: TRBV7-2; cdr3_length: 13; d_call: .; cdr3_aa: CASSLYEYNEQFF; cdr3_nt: TGTGCCAGCAGCTTATACGAATACAATGAGCAGTTCTTC
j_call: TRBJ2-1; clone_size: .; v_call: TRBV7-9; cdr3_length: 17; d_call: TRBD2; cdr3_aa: CASSYKTSGGTYNEQFF; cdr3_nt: TGTGCCAGCAGCTACAAGACTAGCGGGGGGACATACAATGAGCAGTTCTTC
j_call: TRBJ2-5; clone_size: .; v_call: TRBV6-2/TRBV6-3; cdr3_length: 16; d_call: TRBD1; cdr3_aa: CASSYQEGTGKETQYF; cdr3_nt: TGTGCCAGCAGTTATCAGGAAGGGACAGGGAAAGAGACCCAGTACTTC
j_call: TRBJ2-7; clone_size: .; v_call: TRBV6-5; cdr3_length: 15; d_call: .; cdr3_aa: CASSYSQAYSYEQYF; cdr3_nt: TGTGCCAGCAGTTACTCACAGGCTTACTCCTACGAGCAGTACTTC
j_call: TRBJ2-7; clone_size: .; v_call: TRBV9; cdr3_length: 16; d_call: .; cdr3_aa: CASSAPRTLDSYEQYF; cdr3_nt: TGTGCCAGCAGCGCCCCCCGGACATTGGACTCTTACGAGCAGTACTTC
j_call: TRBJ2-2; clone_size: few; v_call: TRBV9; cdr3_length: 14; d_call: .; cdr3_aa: CASSVAGWGGELFF; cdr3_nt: TGTGCCAGCAGCGTAGCGGGCTGGGGCGGGGAGCTGTTTTTT
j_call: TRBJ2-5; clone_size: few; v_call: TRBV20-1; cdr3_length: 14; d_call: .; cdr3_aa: CSARPPTRTETHYF; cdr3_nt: TGCAGTGCTCGCCCTCCTACGAGAACTGAGACCCATTACTTC
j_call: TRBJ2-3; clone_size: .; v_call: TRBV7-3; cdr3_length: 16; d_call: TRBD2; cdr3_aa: CASSLGVAGGTDTQYF; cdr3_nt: TGTGCCAGCAGCCTTGGGGTAGCGGGGGGGACAGATACGCAGTATTTT
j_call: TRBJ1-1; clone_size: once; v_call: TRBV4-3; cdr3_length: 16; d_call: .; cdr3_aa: CASSQGDWGQGTEAFF; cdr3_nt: TGCGCCAGCAGCCAGGGAGATTGGGGGCAAGGCACTGAAGCTTTCTTT